One sample yielded the 20 T cell receptor beta chains listed below, sequenced in a study of cytomegalovirus exposure and HLA in healthy donors. Amplification used 60 Vbeta primers and 13 Jbeta primers. Sequenced by immunoSEQ multiplex PCR; TCRdb stores in-frame clones only, minus some. Altogether over 150,000 clones are present, 84% being singletons, with the ten largest covering around 0.37%. Sequenced material: PBMCs. Receptor source: a boy under 10 years old in good health and CMV-seronegative.

This chain links TRBV6-5 with TRBJ2-7; 12 positions agree with TRBD2. Losses at the gene ends were 2 bases for V and 6 bases for J; bases not matched to a gene: 2. Per germline, CDR1 MNHEY and CDR2 SVGAGI. The CDR3 extends over 14 amino acids. The CDR3, as DNA: TGTGCCAGCAGTTACGAACTAGCGGGAGGCGAGCAGTACTTC. This gives the protein CASSYELAGGEQYF.

This clone was detected only once. The rearrangement links TRBV5-1 to TRBJ1-1; D possibly corresponds to TRBD1 (5 bases). Looked up from germline, CDR1 is SGHRS and CDR2 is YFSETQ. The V end was cut by 4 bases, the J end by 4 bases, with 17 bases between. The CDR3 is 15 amino acids. The CDR3 DNA is TGCGCCAGCAGCCCAATCGGGGGAGTGGGCACTGAAGCTTTCTTT. This codes for CASSPIGGVGTEAFF.

The V gene is TRBV2, the J gene TRBJ2-3, with D perhaps matching TRBD2 (5 bases). Germline-derived CDR1 and CDR2 are SNHLY and FYNNEI. Trimming stripped 7 bases from V and 4 bases from J, with 21 bases between. CDR3 size: 16 residues. CDR3 protein: CASITTGEHFADTQYF. The CDR3 DNA is TGTGCCAGCATTACGACTGGGGAGCACTTCGCAGATACGCAGTATTTT.

The rearrangement joins TRBV18 to TRBJ1-1, with D perhaps matching TRBD1 (6 bases). Deletions cut 6 bases from V and 1 base from J, with 9 bases between. The CDR3 extends over 13 amino acids. CDR1 and CDR2 (germline): KGHSH, LQKENI. CDR3 amino acids: CASSGQPNTEAFF. CDR3 sequence (DNA): TGTGCCAGCTCCGGACAGCCGAACACTGAAGCTTTCTTT.

DNA for the CDR3: TGTGCCAGCAGCGCCGCATTGGAGGCAGATACGCAGTATTTT. This encodes CASSAALEADTQYF. V gene TRBV9 combines with J gene TRBJ2-3, with D possibly TRBD2 on 5 matching bases. The CDR3 length is 14 residues. Germline CDR1 SGDLS, CDR2 YYNGEE. Between the trimmed V and J ends, which lost 3 bases and 4 bases, there was a span of 12 bases.

The chain links TRBV11-3 to TRBJ2-7; maybe TRBD1 (6 bases). The CDR3 is 13 amino acids. Germline CDR1 and CDR2: SGHNT and YENEEA. V was clipped by 1 base and J by 6 bases, with 10 bases between them. The DNA of the CDR3 is TGTGCCAGCAGCTTAGTCTCAGGGGTCGAGCAGTACTTC. It specifies CASSLVSGVEQYF.

This chain links TRBV2 with TRBJ2-7, with a tentative D call TRBD2 (6 bases). The germline V and J ends were trimmed by 6 bases and 4 bases, with 13 bases remaining between them. CDR3 length: 13 residues. Germline CDR1 is SNHLY and CDR2 is FYNNEI. DNA of the CDR3: TGTGCCAGCAGGGGGACTGGGAAATACGAGCAGTACTTC. This encodes CASRGTGKYEQYF.

J is TRBJ2-7 and V is TRBV28, with D possibly TRBD1 on 6 matching bases. V dropped 10 bases and J dropped 10 bases, with 17 bases sitting between them. Per the germline V gene, CDR1 is MDHEN and CDR2 is SYDVKM. The CDR3 contains 11 residues. The CDR3 reads CATGTPDSQYF. The DNA of the CDR3 is TGTGCCACCGGGACCCCGGACAGCCAGTACTTC.

The CDR3 region is CASSYSGGGEKLFF. Here the CDR3 DNA reads TGTGCCAGCAGTTATTCGGGGGGAGGTGAAAAACTGTTTTTT. The chain couples TRBV2 to TRBJ1-4, with TRBD1 as a possible D gene (5 bases). Trimming removed 5 bases at V and 7 bases at J, with 14 bases between. This CDR3 is 14 amino acids long. Per germline, CDR1 SNHLY and CDR2 FYNNEI.

The chain is built from TRBV18 and TRBJ2-5, with TRBD1 matching 9 bases. Per the germline V gene, CDR1 is KGHSH and CDR2 is LQKENI. J gave up 5 bases and V 3 bases, and 1 base lay outside the gene matches. This CDR3 comprises 13 residues. The CDR3 loop reads CASSPDRGETQYF. CDR3 in DNA: TGTGCCAGCTCACCGGACAGGGGTGAGACCCAGTACTTC. Drawing the rest from reference TRBV18 and TRBJ2-5, the complete variable domain is NAGVMQNPRHLVRRRGQEARLRCSPMKGHSHVYWYRQLPEEGLKFMVYLQKENIIDESGMPKERFSAEFPKEGPSILRIQQVVRGDSAAYFCASSPDRGETQYFGPGTRLLVL.

This chain connects TRBV6-5 to TRBJ1-1; tentative D call: TRBD1 (6 bases). CDR3 size: 15 residues. V gave up 2 bases and J gave up 0 bases, with 10 bases separating them. Germline V gene lookup returns CDR1 MNHEY and CDR2 SVGAGI. The CDR3 reads CASSYLGGLNTEAFF. The CDR3 DNA reads as TGTGCCAGCAGTTACCTCGGGGGGCTGAACACTGAAGCTTTCTTT.

The genes are TRBV7-6 and TRBJ1-1; 9 nucleotides agree with TRBD1. The CDR3 contains 15 residues. Germline V gives CDR1 SGHVS, CDR2 FNYEAQ. Trimming removed 1 base from V and 4 bases from J; junction bases left unmatched: 4. The CDR3 spells CASSLGTGVSTEAFF. The CDR3 DNA follows: TGTGCCAGCAGCTTAGGGACAGGGGTTTCCACTGAAGCTTTCTTT. Combining the CDR3 with reference TRBV7-6 and TRBJ1-1 gives the whole variable domain GAGVSQSPRYKVTKRGQDVALRCDPISGHVSLYWYRQALGQGPEFLTYFNYEAQQDKSGLPNDRFSAERPEGSISTLTIQRTEQRDSAMYRCASSLGTGVSTEAFFGQGTRLTVV.

This chain joins TRBV29-1 and TRBJ1-4; D possibly corresponds to TRBD1 (6 bases). Looked up from germline, CDR1 is SQVTM and CDR2 is ANQGSEA. Trimming cost V 4 bases and J 5 bases, with 11 bases left between them. This CDR3 comprises 13 residues. CDR3 protein: CSVGEGGNEKLFF. The DNA of the CDR3 is TGCAGCGTTGGAGAAGGGGGAAATGAAAAACTGTTTTTT.

This clone turned up a few times. The chain uses TRBV7-3 and TRBJ1-1; 9 bases fit TRBD1. With V trimmed by 5 bases and J by 3 bases, 7 bases remained unmatched. The CDR3 totals 15 residues. The V gene's germline CDR1 is SGHTA and CDR2 FQGTGA. Here the CDR3 reads CASSAGQGGDTEAFF. The CDR3, as DNA: TGTGCCAGCAGCGCGGGACAGGGAGGTGACACTGAAGCTTTCTTT.

This chain links TRBV6-5 with TRBJ1-1, with D possibly being TRBD1 (6 bases). The CDR3 length is 14 residues. V lost 2 bases to trimming and J lost 3 bases, with 10 bases between them. CDR1 MNHEY and CDR2 SVGAGI come from the germline V gene. CDR3 region: CASSYTRQDTEAFF. CDR3 DNA: TGTGCCAGCAGTTACACTCGACAGGACACTGAAGCTTTCTTT.

This clone was seen just once. The V gene is TRBV5-6, the J gene TRBJ1-2; D is perhaps TRBD1 (6 bases). The CDR3 totals 17 residues. Germline lookup yields CDR1 SGHDT and CDR2 YYEEEE. The V gene lost 4 bases and the J gene lost 2 bases, with 21 bases spanning the gap. DNA for the CDR3: TGTGCCAGCAGCAATTACCTAACCCGGACAGAGAACTATGGCTACACCTTC. Its translation: CASSNYLTRTENYGYTF.

For this clone: One end of the junction varies from germline; a read error may be responsible. The chain joins TRBV2 to TRBJ2-7; 9 positions agree with TRBD2. Germline loops: CDR1 SNHLY, CDR2 FYNNEI. The CDR3 is 17 residues long. CDR3 region: CASSVGLSPSRAGGFGF. The DNA for the CDR3 is TGTGCCAGCAGTGTCGGACTTTCGCCCTCTAGAGCGGGAGGATTTGGCTTC.

The genes are TRBV7-2 and TRBJ1-5; 9 nucleotides line up with TRBD1. V shed 5 bases and J 4 bases; nucleotides not matched to a gene: 3. This CDR3 is built from 14 residues. The V gene's germline CDR1 is SGHTA and CDR2 FQGNSA. As DNA, the CDR3 is TGTGCCAGCAGCCCCGGGACAGGGAATCAGCCCCAGCATTTT. Protein sequence: CASSPGTGNQPQHF.

This clone was found once. In nucleotides, the CDR3 is TGTGCCAGCAGTGATGGGCTTGAAACTGAAGCTTTCTTT. It yields the protein CASSDGLETEAFF. The chain carries TRBV25-1 and TRBJ1-1; D remains unclear. The CDR3 has 13 residues. Germline V gives CDR1 MGHDK, CDR2 SYGVNS. Trimming removed 3 bases at V and 5 bases at J, with 10 bases between.

This rearrangement joins TRBV6-5 to TRBJ2-1, with TRBD2 identical over 10 bases. The V segment lost 6 bases and the J segment 5 bases; nucleotides outside the gene matches: 4. This CDR3 has 14 amino acids. Per the germline V gene, CDR1 is MNHEY and CDR2 is SVGAGI. CDR3 amino acids: CASSPTSGNNEQFF. The CDR3, as DNA: TGTGCCAGCAGCCCTACTAGCGGGAACAATGAGCAGTTCTTC.